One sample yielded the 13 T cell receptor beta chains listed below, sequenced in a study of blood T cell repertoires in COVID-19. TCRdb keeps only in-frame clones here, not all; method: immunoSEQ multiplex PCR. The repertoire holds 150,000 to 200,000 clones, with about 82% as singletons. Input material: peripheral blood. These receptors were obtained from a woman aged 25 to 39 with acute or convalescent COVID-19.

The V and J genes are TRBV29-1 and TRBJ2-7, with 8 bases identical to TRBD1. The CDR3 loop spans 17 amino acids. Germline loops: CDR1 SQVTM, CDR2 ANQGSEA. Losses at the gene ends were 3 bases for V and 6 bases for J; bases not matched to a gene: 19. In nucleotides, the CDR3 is TGCAGCGTTGAGTTCAGGGGGCGTTCTTCATCGTCGGGCGAGCAGTACTTC. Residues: CSVEFRGRSSSSGEQYF.

The CDR3 coding sequence is TGCGCCAGCAGCTTGGCAGCTGCCAGGGGGGATACGCAGTATTTT. Amino acid sequence: CASSLAAARGDTQYF. This chain uses TRBV5-1 with TRBJ2-3; 7 bases map to TRBD1. CDR1 is SGHRS and CDR2 is YFSETQ in the germline V gene. The CDR3 totals 15 residues. J gave up 6 bases and V 0 bases, and 7 bases lay outside the gene matches.

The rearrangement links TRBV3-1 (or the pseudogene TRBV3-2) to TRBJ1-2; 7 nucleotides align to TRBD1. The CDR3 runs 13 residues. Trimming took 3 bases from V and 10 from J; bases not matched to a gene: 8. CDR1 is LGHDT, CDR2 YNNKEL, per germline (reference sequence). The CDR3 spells CASSQTGISAYTF. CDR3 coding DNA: TGTGCCAGCAGCCAGACAGGGATCTCAGCCTACACCTTC.

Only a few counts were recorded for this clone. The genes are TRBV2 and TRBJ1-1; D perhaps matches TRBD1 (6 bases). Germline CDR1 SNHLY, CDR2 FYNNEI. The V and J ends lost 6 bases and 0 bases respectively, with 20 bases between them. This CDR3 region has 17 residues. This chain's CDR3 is CASSYYPVGQMNTEAFF. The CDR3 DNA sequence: TGTGCCAGCAGCTACTACCCCGTAGGACAGATGAACACTGAAGCTTTCTTT.

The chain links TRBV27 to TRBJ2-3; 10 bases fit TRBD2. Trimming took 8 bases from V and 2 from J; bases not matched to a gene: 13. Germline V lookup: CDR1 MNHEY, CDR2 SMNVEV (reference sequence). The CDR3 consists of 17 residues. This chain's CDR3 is CASLDSVSGRVTDTQYF. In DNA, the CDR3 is TGTGCCAGCCTAGATTCTGTCAGCGGGAGGGTCACAGATACGCAGTATTTT.

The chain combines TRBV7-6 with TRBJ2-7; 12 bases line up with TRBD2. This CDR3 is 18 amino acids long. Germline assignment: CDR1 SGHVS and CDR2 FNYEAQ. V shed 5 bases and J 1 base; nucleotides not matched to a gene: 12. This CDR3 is CASSLTPTSGRLSYEQYF. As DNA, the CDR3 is TGTGCCAGCAGCCTGACTCCCACTAGCGGGAGGCTTTCCTACGAGCAGTACTTC. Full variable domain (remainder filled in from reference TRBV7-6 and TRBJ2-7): GAGVSQSPRYKVTKRGQDVALRCDPISGHVSLYWYRQALGQGPEFLTYFNYEAQQDKSGLPNDRFSAERPEGSISTLTIQRTEQRDSAMYRCASSLTPTSGRLSYEQYFGPGTRLTVT.

The CDR3 protein is CASSFRGPSYGYTF. CDR3 DNA: TGTGCCAGCAGCTTCAGGGGGCCGTCCTATGGCTACACCTTC. The rearrangement joins TRBV7-2 to TRBJ1-2; 8 nucleotides align to TRBD1. The CDR3 has 14 residues. V lost 3 bases to trimming and J lost 4 bases; unmatched junction nucleotides: 4. Per the germline V gene, CDR1 is SGHTA and CDR2 is FQGNSA.

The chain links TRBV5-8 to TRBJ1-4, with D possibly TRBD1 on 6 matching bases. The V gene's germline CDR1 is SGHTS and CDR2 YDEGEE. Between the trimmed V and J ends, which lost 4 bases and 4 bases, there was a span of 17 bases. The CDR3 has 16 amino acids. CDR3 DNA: TGTGCCAGCAGCCGGGACCTAGGGGGGGGTAATGAAAAACTGTTTTTT. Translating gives CASSRDLGGGNEKLFF.

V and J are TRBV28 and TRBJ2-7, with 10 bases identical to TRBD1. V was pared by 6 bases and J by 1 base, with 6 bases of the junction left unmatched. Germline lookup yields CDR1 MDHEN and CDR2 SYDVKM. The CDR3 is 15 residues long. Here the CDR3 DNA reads TGTGCCAGCAGGGGGGGACAGGGGTCTTCCTACGAGCAGTACTTC. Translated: CASRGGQGSSYEQYF.

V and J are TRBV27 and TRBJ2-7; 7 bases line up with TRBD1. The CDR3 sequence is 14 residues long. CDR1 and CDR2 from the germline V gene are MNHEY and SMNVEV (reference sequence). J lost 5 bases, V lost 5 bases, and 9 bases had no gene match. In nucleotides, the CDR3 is TGTGCCAGCAGTCCGGCCCCGGACAGGCACGAGCAGTACTTC. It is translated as CASSPAPDRHEQYF.

This chain's CDR3 is CASSFGVDGRETQYF. The CDR3 coding sequence is TGTGCCAGCAGCTTCGGCGTGGACGGGAGGGAGACCCAGTACTTC. The genes are TRBV5-4 and TRBJ2-5, with 7 bases lining up with TRBD2. This CDR3 spans 15 amino acids. The germline V gene has CDR1 SGHNT and CDR2 YYREEE (reference sequence). After removal of 2 bases from V and 5 bases from J, the junction contained 9 bases not matched to a gene. The variable domain in full, completed from reference TRBV5-4 and TRBJ2-5, reads ETGVTQSPTHLIKTRGQQVTLRCSSQSGHNTVSWYQQALGQGPQFIFQYYREEENGRGNFPPRFSGLQFPNYSSELNVNALELDDSALYLCASSFGVDGRETQYFGPGTRLLVL.

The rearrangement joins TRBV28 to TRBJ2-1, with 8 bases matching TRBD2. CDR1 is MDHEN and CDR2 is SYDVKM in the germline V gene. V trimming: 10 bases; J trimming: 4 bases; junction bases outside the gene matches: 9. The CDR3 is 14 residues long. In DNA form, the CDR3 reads TGTGCCACCGAGTCTAGCGGGTCTTACAATGAGCAGTTCTTC. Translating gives CATESSGSYNEQFF.

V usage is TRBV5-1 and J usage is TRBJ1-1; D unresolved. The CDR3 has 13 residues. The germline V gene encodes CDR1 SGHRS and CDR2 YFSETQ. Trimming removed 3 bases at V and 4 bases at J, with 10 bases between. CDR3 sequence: CASSSLGSTEAFF. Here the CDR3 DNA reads TGCGCCAGCAGCTCCCTGGGGAGCACTGAAGCTTTCTTT.